This T cell receptor beta chain derives from a study of T cell repertoires in cytomegalovirus infection. Across the study: HLA-C-restricted CMV epitopes, recently identified, and well-studied HLA-B-restricted ones were used by the study. It was the public TCR beta signatures that indicated both CMV infection and matching HLA type.

TCRdb analysed the reads with MiXCR anew, one entry per CDR3 protein. There are about 830,000 distinct CDR3 sequences in the sample; 30% to 35% occur only once, and roughly 12% lies in the top ten. As regards this clonotype: Its target is unknown.

This CDR3 spans 16 amino acids. The germline CDR1 and CDR2 sequences are LGHNA and YNFKEQ. The ends were cut back, 0 bases at V and 8 bases at J, with 19 bases in the middle. General study results and limits: Individuals carrying CMV plus the relevant HLA were identified by cumulative frequency of public TCR beta families. In two of eight donors, the top clonotype was HLA-C-restricted CMV-specific.

The chain couples TRBV4-2 to TRBJ1-2; weak D call: TRBD1 (6 bases). Sequences were derived from cultured CD8+ T cells from PBMCs, sampled from culture after CMV antigen stimulation. This TCR came from a human donor in good health (CMV status not recorded). Some clones in this sample may be carry-over from other donors' samples. CDR3 bases: TGTGCCAGCAGCCAAGATATTGGTGCAGGGGCTAAAGGCTACACCTTC. It specifies CASSQDIGAGAKGYTF.